One sample yielded the 9 T cell receptor beta chains listed below, sequenced in a study of OX40 agonist ivuxolimab in advanced cancers. Assay: immunoSEQ multiplex PCR; the TCRdb copy retains only in-frame clones and omits some. The sample consists of 95,000 to 110,000 clones, 85% to 95% of them appearing once. The sample in question was CD4+ or CD8+ T cells sorted from blood, obtained in a trial of the OX40 agonist ivuxolimab. Source of these receptors: an adult with an advanced solid tumor such as melanoma, head and neck, liver or kidney cancer.

The V call is TRBV6-1, the J call TRBJ1-5; D is uncertain. The CDR3 has 15 residues. Trimming removed 2 bases from V and 3 bases from J, with 11 bases in between. Germline V CDR1 and CDR2: MNHNS, SASEGT. Here the CDR3 DNA reads TGTGCCAGCAGTGAACTACTAGGGCCCAATCAGCCCCAGCATTTT. It yields the protein CASSELLGPNQPQHF.

The chain carries TRBV15 and TRBJ1-1; D is ambiguous. CDR1 and CDR2 from the germline V gene are LNHNV and YYDKDF (reference sequence). V lost 1 base and J 1 base, leaving 13 bases between the germline ends. There are 16 residues in the CDR3. CDR3 in DNA: TGTGCCACCAGCAGAGGTCGGAGCAGCACGAACACTGAAGCTTTCTTT. It yields the protein CATSRGRSSTNTEAFF.

The chain joins TRBV28 to TRBJ2-1; perhaps TRBD2 as D (6 bases). The CDR3 totals 14 residues. Germline V gene lookup returns CDR1 MDHEN and CDR2 SYDVKM. V was trimmed by 6 bases and J by 5 bases, leaving 14 bases between them. CDR3 loop: CASSRPERDNEQFF. CDR3 DNA: TGTGCCAGCAGCCGTCCAGAGCGGGACAATGAGCAGTTCTTC.

A few counts support this clone. The V and J genes are TRBV6-1 and TRBJ1-5; TRBD1 agrees at 9 bases. Germline V gene data show CDR1 as MNHNS and CDR2 as SASEGT. The CDR3 totals 18 residues. The V gene end was trimmed by 3 bases and the J gene end by 0 bases; junction bases not matched to a gene: 9. Written as DNA, the CDR3 is TGTGCCAGCAGTGAGACTCCGGGACAGGGTTATAGCAATCAGCCCCAGCATTTT. It translates to CASSETPGQGYSNQPQHF.

The CDR3 nucleotides are TGTGCCAGCAGCTTAGCGCAAGAGACCCAGTACTTC. Translation: CASSLAQETQYF. The V and J genes are TRBV7-6 and TRBJ2-5; no reliable D call. Trimming removed 0 bases at V and 2 bases at J, with 1 base between. CDR1 is SGHVS and CDR2 is FNYEAQ in the germline V gene. The CDR3 loop spans 12 amino acids. The full variable domain, rest sourced from reference TRBV7-6 and TRBJ2-5, is GAGVSQSPRYKVTKRGQDVALRCDPISGHVSLYWYRQALGQGPEFLTYFNYEAQQDKSGLPNDRFSAERPEGSISTLTIQRTEQRDSAMYRCASSLAQETQYFGPGTRLLVL.

The chain recombines TRBV28 with TRBJ1-2; 9 positions agree with TRBD1. The junction had 3 bases not matched to a gene; V was cut back by 4 bases and J by 3 bases. The CDR3 spans 14 residues. The germline V gene has CDR1 MDHEN and CDR2 SYDVKM. The CDR3 DNA sequence: TGTGCCAGCAGTTCGGGACAGGGCCACTATGGCTACACCTTC. Protein sequence: CASSSGQGHYGYTF.

This clone was found a few times. The chain couples TRBV21-1 to TRBJ2-7; the D call in the table, TRBD1, was not verified against the DNA. TRBV21-1 is shown as a pseudogene. The CDR3 extends over 17 amino acids. The CDR3 DNA is TGTGCCAGCAGCCCGGACCAAGACAGGGGACCAGTCTACGAGCAGTACTTC. It codes for CASSPDQDRGPVYEQYF.

The rearrangement uses TRBV14 and TRBJ1-1; the D gene is possibly TRBD1 (5 bases). The CDR3 has 12 residues. The V end lost 0 bases, the J end lost 11 bases, and 10 bases lay between the germline ends. Germline CDR1 reads SGHDN; CDR2 reads FVKESK. The CDR3 protein is CASSQDAGLAFF. CDR3 nucleotides: TGTGCCAGCAGCCAAGATGCAGGGCTGGCTTTCTTT.

The CDR3 sequence: CADFRHQTFSYEQYF. The CDR3 DNA reads TGTGCCGACTTCCGACACCAAACATTCTCCTACGAGCAGTACTTC. The rearrangement joins TRBV21-1 to TRBJ2-7. TRBV21-1 is termed a pseudogene. CDR3 size: 15 residues.